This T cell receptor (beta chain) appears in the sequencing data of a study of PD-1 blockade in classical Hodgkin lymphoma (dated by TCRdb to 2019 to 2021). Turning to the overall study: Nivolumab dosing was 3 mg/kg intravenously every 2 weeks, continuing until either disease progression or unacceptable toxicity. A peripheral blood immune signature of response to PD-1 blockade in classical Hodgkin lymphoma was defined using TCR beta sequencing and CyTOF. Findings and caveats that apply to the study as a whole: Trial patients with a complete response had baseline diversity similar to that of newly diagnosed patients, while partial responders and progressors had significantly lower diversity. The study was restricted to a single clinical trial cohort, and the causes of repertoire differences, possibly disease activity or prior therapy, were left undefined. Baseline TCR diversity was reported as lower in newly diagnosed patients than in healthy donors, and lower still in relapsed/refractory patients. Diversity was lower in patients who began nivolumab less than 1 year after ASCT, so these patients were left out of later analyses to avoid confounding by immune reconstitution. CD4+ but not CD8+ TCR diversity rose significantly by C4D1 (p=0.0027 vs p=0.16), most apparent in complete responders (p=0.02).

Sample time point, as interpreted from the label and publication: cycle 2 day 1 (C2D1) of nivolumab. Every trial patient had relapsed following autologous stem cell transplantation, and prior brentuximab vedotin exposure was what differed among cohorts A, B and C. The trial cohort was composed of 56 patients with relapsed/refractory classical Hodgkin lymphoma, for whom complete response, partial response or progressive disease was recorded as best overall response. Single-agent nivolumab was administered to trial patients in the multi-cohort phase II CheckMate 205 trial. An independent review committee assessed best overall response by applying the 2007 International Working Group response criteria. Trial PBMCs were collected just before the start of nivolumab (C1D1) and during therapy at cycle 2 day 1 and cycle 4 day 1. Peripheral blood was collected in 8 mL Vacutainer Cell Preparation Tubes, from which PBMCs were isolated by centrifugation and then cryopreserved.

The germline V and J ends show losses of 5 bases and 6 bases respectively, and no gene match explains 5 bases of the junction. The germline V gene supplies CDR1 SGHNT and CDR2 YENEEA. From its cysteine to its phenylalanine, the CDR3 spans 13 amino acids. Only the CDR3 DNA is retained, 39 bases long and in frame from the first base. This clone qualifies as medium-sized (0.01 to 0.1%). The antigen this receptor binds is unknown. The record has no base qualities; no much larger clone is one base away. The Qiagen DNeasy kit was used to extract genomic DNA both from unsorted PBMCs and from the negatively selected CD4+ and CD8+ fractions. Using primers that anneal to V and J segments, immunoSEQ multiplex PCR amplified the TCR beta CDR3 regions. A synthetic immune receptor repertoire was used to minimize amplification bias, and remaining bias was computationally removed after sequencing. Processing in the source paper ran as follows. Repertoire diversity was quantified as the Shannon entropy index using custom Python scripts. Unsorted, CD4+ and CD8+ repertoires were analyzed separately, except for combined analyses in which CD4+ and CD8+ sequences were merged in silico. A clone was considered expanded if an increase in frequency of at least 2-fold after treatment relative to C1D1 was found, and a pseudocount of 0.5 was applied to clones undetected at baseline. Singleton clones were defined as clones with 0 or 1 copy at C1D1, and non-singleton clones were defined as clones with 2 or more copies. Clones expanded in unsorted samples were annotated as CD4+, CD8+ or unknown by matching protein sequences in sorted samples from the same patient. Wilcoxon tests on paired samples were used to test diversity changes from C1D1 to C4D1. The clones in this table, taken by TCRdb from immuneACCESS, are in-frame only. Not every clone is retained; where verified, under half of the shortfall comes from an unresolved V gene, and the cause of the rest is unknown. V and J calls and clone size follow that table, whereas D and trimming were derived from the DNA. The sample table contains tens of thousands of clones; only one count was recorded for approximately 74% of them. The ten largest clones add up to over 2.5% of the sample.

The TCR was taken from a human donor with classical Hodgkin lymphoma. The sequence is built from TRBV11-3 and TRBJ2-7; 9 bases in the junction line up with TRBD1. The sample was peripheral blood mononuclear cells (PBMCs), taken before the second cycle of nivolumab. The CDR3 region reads CASSPTGGSEQYF. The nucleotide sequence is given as TGTGCCAGCAGCCCCACAGGGGGCTCCGAGCAGTACTTC.